The rows below give T cell receptor beta chains drawn from one sample of a study of cytomegalovirus exposure and HLA in healthy donors. The assay was immunoSEQ multiplex PCR, and TCRdb's table has in-frame clones only and misses some. Seen here are about 70,000 clones, 80% to 95% observed once, and the top ten hold approximately 5.3%. Sequencing input: PBMCs. These receptor sequences come from a man aged 18 to 30 in good health and CMV-seropositive. Each CDR3 is given without its conserved first and last residue. D genes are given only for firm matches. Not every row has a clone size; where given, it reads once, few, many or a size class.

d_gene: TRBD1
abundance: -
j_gene: TRBJ1-4
v_gene: TRBV15
CDR3aa: ATKQGLFATNEKLF

d_gene: -
abundance: -
j_gene: TRBJ1-1
v_gene: TRBV27
CDR3aa: ASRSSISGSGTEAF

d_gene: -
abundance: -
j_gene: TRBJ2-2
v_gene: TRBV23-1
CDR3aa: ASSREMDEKNTGELF

d_gene: TRBD1
abundance: -
j_gene: TRBJ2-7
v_gene: TRBV5-5
CDR3aa: ASSLTITGEQYEQY

d_gene: -
abundance: -
j_gene: TRBJ2-1
v_gene: TRBV6-5
CDR3aa: ASCRGIGYNEQF

d_gene: TRBD1
abundance: -
j_gene: TRBJ1-2
v_gene: TRBV9
CDR3aa: ASSVSPGGRRGPDGYT

d_gene: TRBD2
abundance: few
j_gene: TRBJ2-1
v_gene: TRBV2
CDR3aa: ASRAGGSYNEQF

d_gene: TRBD1
abundance: -
j_gene: TRBJ2-2
v_gene: TRBV6-1
CDR3aa: ASNTDRLYTGELF

d_gene: -
abundance: -
j_gene: TRBJ2-1
v_gene: TRBV10-2
CDR3aa: ASSSVIGGEQF

d_gene: TRBD2
abundance: -
j_gene: TRBJ2-1
v_gene: TRBV18
CDR3aa: ASSPTRLAGAQNEQF

d_gene: -
abundance: -
j_gene: TRBJ1-1
v_gene: TRBV13
CDR3aa: ASSLVSRTEAF

d_gene: TRBD1
abundance: -
j_gene: TRBJ2-3
v_gene: TRBV6-6
CDR3aa: ASSYQDRGGGDTQY

d_gene: -
abundance: -
j_gene: TRBJ2-2
v_gene: TRBV21-1
CDR3aa: ASSKGSGGIGELF

d_gene: -
abundance: once
j_gene: TRBJ1-2
v_gene: TRBV28
CDR3aa: ASSFPKMAGHGYT

d_gene: TRBD2
abundance: -
j_gene: TRBJ2-5
v_gene: TRBV10-2
CDR3aa: ASRTSGSGETQY

d_gene: TRBD1
abundance: -
j_gene: TRBJ2-1
v_gene: TRBV5-1
CDR3aa: ASSRPTGAGYNEQF

d_gene: TRBD1
abundance: -
j_gene: TRBJ2-1
v_gene: TRBV7-9
CDR3aa: ASSLPRTGMGNEQF

d_gene: -
abundance: -
j_gene: TRBJ2-3
v_gene: TRBV7-3
CDR3aa: ASSPKSSGGPTDTQY

d_gene: TRBD2
abundance: -
j_gene: TRBJ2-1
v_gene: TRBV7-6
CDR3aa: ASSLVVASGYNEQF

d_gene: -
abundance: -
j_gene: TRBJ1-2
v_gene: TRBV7-6
CDR3aa: ASSPYTGGGYGYT

d_gene: TRBD1
abundance: -
j_gene: TRBJ1-1
v_gene: TRBV29-1
CDR3aa: SVDGGRGVWTEAF

d_gene: -
abundance: -
j_gene: TRBJ1-1
v_gene: TRBV5-1
CDR3aa: ASSLEQGNTEAF

d_gene: -
abundance: -
j_gene: TRBJ1-2
v_gene: TRBV7-9
CDR3aa: ASSSGTIGVVAGYT

d_gene: -
abundance: -
j_gene: TRBJ2-7
v_gene: TRBV5-4
CDR3aa: ASSLAVEGAYEQY

d_gene: -
abundance: -
j_gene: TRBJ1-5
v_gene: TRBV5-8
CDR3aa: ASRSGAGGPQH

d_gene: TRBD2
abundance: few
j_gene: TRBJ2-3
v_gene: TRBV30
CDR3aa: AWKEGAGGVRSTDTQY

d_gene: -
abundance: once
j_gene: TRBJ2-7
v_gene: TRBV7-9
CDR3aa: ASSFIYEQY

d_gene: -
abundance: -
j_gene: TRBJ2-2
v_gene: TRBV9
CDR3aa: ASSPTGGANTGELF

d_gene: TRBD2
abundance: -
j_gene: TRBJ2-7
v_gene: TRBV14
CDR3aa: ASSQVASGISYEQY

d_gene: -
abundance: -
j_gene: TRBJ2-5
v_gene: TRBV18
CDR3aa: ASSPRPETQY

d_gene: TRBD2
abundance: -
j_gene: TRBJ2-5
v_gene: TRBV6-5
CDR3aa: ASRGTRKETQY

d_gene: -
abundance: -
j_gene: TRBJ1-3
v_gene: TRBV7-6
CDR3aa: ASSLGTGSWDTIY

d_gene: -
abundance: -
j_gene: TRBJ2-7
v_gene: TRBV14
CDR3aa: ASSQARGTGLDEQY

d_gene: TRBD2
abundance: -
j_gene: TRBJ2-3
v_gene: TRBV9
CDR3aa: ASSALAGDTDTQY

d_gene: -
abundance: few
j_gene: TRBJ2-7
v_gene: TRBV5-1
CDR3aa: ASSLGNSYEQY

d_gene: -
abundance: -
j_gene: TRBJ2-1
v_gene: TRBV5-1
CDR3aa: ASSLLDEQF

d_gene: TRBD2
abundance: -
j_gene: TRBJ2-7
v_gene: TRBV19
CDR3aa: ASSSGRLYEQY

d_gene: TRBD2
abundance: -
j_gene: TRBJ2-7
v_gene: TRBV4-1
CDR3aa: ASSQDSGLASLRQY

d_gene: TRBD2
abundance: -
j_gene: TRBJ2-7
v_gene: TRBV27
CDR3aa: ASTVAGGAYEQY

d_gene: -
abundance: -
j_gene: TRBJ2-5
v_gene: TRBV30
CDR3aa: AWSHQGETQY

d_gene: TRBD1
abundance: -
j_gene: TRBJ2-1
v_gene: TRBV19
CDR3aa: VTRDRGWNEQF

d_gene: -
abundance: -
j_gene: TRBJ2-5
v_gene: TRBV15
CDR3aa: ATSKGDQETQY

d_gene: -
abundance: -
j_gene: TRBJ2-5
v_gene: TRBV27
CDR3aa: ASSQSGTQY

d_gene: TRBD1
abundance: once
j_gene: TRBJ1-2
v_gene: TRBV7-9
CDR3aa: ASSLRRDRGSYGYT

d_gene: -
abundance: -
j_gene: TRBJ1-2
v_gene: TRBV9
CDR3aa: ASSVAGPARVDTYGYT

d_gene: -
abundance: -
j_gene: TRBJ1-4
v_gene: TRBV2
CDR3aa: ASSSGGPTNEKLF

d_gene: -
abundance: few
j_gene: TRBJ2-7
v_gene: TRBV5-4
CDR3aa: ASSLKWAGWMTHEQY